These 24 T cell receptor beta chains came from one sample sequenced in a study of shared clonotypes between healthy human individuals. Using immunoSEQ multiplex PCR, the repertoire was profiled, and TCRdb retains in-frame clones only, with some absent. The repertoire holds 2 million to 2.5 million clones, 92% seen once, with 0.37% in the top ten. The sequencing sample was made of naive CD4+ T cells from PBMCs. As for subset: CD45RA+ positively selected. The receptors derive from a man aged 18 to 35 in good health. Some clones in this sample may be carry-over from other donors' samples.

The chain uses TRBV6-1 and TRBJ2-5; TRBD2 matches 14 bases. Germline assignment: CDR1 MNHNS and CDR2 SASEGT. The J segment lost 9 bases and the V segment lost 7 bases, leaving 7 bases of the junction unmatched. This CDR3 is built from 14 residues. CDR3 DNA sequence: TGTGCCAGCATCGTGGGACTAGCGGGAGCGGCCCAGTACTTC. It yields the protein CASIVGLAGAAQYF.

The V gene is TRBV5-6, the J gene TRBJ2-5; possibly TRBD2 for D (6 bases). Trimming pared 3 bases from V and 1 base from J, leaving 10 bases between. Germline CDR1 is SGHDT and CDR2 is YYEEEE. This CDR3 contains 14 residues. CDR3 protein: CASSWGGVQETQYF. In nucleotides, the CDR3 is TGTGCCAGCAGCTGGGGCGGGGTCCAAGAGACCCAGTACTTC.

V usage is TRBV28 and J usage is TRBJ2-7, with D unresolved. V was clipped by 9 bases and J by 2 bases, with 11 bases between them. The CDR3 is 12 residues long. From germline, CDR1 is MDHEN and CDR2 SYDVKM. The CDR3 sequence is CASRIRPYEQYF. DNA of the CDR3: TGTGCCAGTCGGATCAGACCCTACGAGCAGTACTTC.

The table lists this clone with a count of one. The J gene is TRBJ1-3, the V gene TRBV15; D unclear. Germline-derived CDR1 and CDR2 are LNHNV and YYDKDF (reference sequence). V lost 0 bases and J 0 bases, leaving 9 bases between the germline ends. CDR3 length: 16 amino acids. The CDR3 bases are TGTGCCACCAGCAGAGATCACGGGATCTCTGGAAACACCATATATTTT. Translating it yields CATSRDHGISGNTIYF.

The chain joins TRBV18 to TRBJ2-1; 7 positions agree with TRBD1. The CDR3 is 13 amino acids. Germline V gives CDR1 KGHSH, CDR2 LQKENI. Trimming took 4 bases from V and 10 from J; bases not matched to a gene: 7. The CDR3 spells CASSQLTGSEQFF. CDR3 coding DNA: TGTGCCAGCTCACAGCTGACAGGGAGCGAGCAGTTCTTC.

This sequence joins TRBV7-8 and TRBJ2-5, with a possible D match to TRBD2 (5 bases). The V gene's germline CDR1 is SGHVS and CDR2 FQNEAQ. The CDR3 loop spans 15 amino acids. The ends were cut back, 0 bases at V and 6 bases at J, with 14 bases in the middle. The CDR3 nucleotides are TGTGCCAGCAGCTTAGCGCTGTGGGAGACCAAGACCCAGTACTTC. This encodes CASSLALWETKTQYF.

This clone was observed a single time. Here the CDR3 DNA reads TGTGCCAGTAGTATATCGACAGGGTACACCTATGGCTACACCTTC. Translated: CASSISTGYTYGYTF. This chain joins TRBV19 and TRBJ1-2, with TRBD1 identical over 7 bases. The J segment lost 4 bases and the V segment lost 2 bases, leaving 7 bases of the junction unmatched. In germline, CDR1 is LNHDA, CDR2 SQIVND (reference sequence). The CDR3 has 15 amino acids.

The gene calls are TRBV5-1 and TRBJ2-3, with TRBD2 identical over 9 bases. From germline, CDR1 is SGHRS and CDR2 YFSETQ. The CDR3 loop spans 17 amino acids. Losses at the gene ends were 2 bases for V and 0 bases for J; bases not matched to a gene: 7. CDR3 region: CASSFVTAGGSTDTQYF. The CDR3 bases are TGCGCCAGCAGCTTTGTGACAGCGGGAGGTAGCACAGATACGCAGTATTTT.

The chain recombines TRBV4-1 with TRBJ2-1, with unresolved D. V lost 4 bases and J 6 bases, leaving 13 bases between the germline ends. This CDR3 spans 14 amino acids. Germline loops: CDR1 MGHRA, CDR2 YSYEKL. The CDR3 protein is CASSPMWILNEQFF. CDR3 DNA: TGCGCCAGCAGCCCAATGTGGATCCTCAATGAGCAGTTCTTC.

The chain recombines TRBV29-1 with TRBJ2-3, with 14 bases aligning to TRBD2. This CDR3 spans 15 amino acids. CDR1 and CDR2 (germline): SQVTM, ANQGSEA. The V and J ends lost 6 bases and 5 bases, in that order; junction bases with no gene match: 7. The CDR3 sequence: CSVVTSGRAVDTQYF. The CDR3, as DNA: TGCAGCGTCGTGACTAGCGGGAGGGCCGTAGATACGCAGTATTTT.

This chain uses TRBV5-6 with TRBJ2-7, with 9 bases lining up with TRBD1. Germline loops: CDR1 SGHDT, CDR2 YYEEEE. The CDR3 is made up of 14 amino acids. J gave up 0 bases and V 4 bases, and 2 bases lay outside the gene matches. The CDR3 DNA sequence: TGTGCCAGCAGCCGACAGGGGGACTCCTACGAGCAGTACTTC. It is translated as CASSRQGDSYEQYF.

The chain is built from TRBV27 and TRBJ1-5; D remains ambiguous. Germline CDR1 reads MNHEY; CDR2 reads SMNVEV (reference sequence). CDR3 length equals 14 residues. Trimming shortened V by 8 bases and J by 5 bases, and 16 bases separated the two germline ends. The CDR3 region is CASAQGWVDQPQHF. The CDR3 coding sequence is TGTGCCAGCGCCCAAGGCTGGGTAGATCAGCCCCAGCATTTT.

The V call is TRBV6-5, the J call TRBJ2-5, with 8 bases lining up with TRBD2. The V gene end was trimmed by 4 bases and the J gene end by 0 bases; junction bases not matched to a gene: 4. Per the germline V gene, CDR1 is MNHEY and CDR2 is SVGAGI. This CDR3 contains 15 residues. CDR3: CASSSGLGNQETQYF. As DNA, the CDR3 is TGTGCCAGCAGTTCGGGACTAGGGAACCAAGAGACCCAGTACTTC.

Concerning this clone: Other DNA sequences from this sample encode an identical CDR3 as well. The rearrangement links TRBV11-2 to TRBJ1-4; D remains ambiguous. V lost 1 base, J lost 7 bases, and 4 bases lay in between. The CDR3 runs 12 residues. CDR1 is SGHAT, CDR2 FQNNGV, per germline. CDR3 nucleotides: TGTGCCAGCAGCTTAGTTGGTGAAAAACTGTTTTTT. Residues: CASSLVGEKLFF. Full variable domain (missing parts from reference TRBV11-2 and TRBJ1-4): EAGVAQSPRYKIIEKRQSVAFWCNPISGHATLYWYQQILGQGPKLLIQFQNNGVVDDSQLPKDRFSAERLKGVDSTLKIQPAKLEDSAVYLCASSLVGEKLFFGSGTQLSVL.

This chain uses TRBV5-4 with TRBJ2-5, with 13 nucleotides matching TRBD2. Germline V gene data show CDR1 as SGHNT and CDR2 as YYREEE (reference sequence). V lost 10 bases and J lost 2; bases outside the gene matches: 2. The CDR3 spans 13 residues. The DNA for the CDR3 is TGTGCCGGGGGACTAGCGGGACAAGAGACCCAGTACTTC. Translated: CAGGLAGQETQYF.

The chain has TRBV6-1 and TRBJ1-2, with D uncertain. V shed 2 bases and J shed 6 bases, with 10 bases lying between them. This CDR3 contains 13 residues. CDR1 is MNHNS and CDR2 is SASEGT in the germline V gene. The CDR3 coding sequence is TGTGCCAGCAGTGAAAAGGGTCGCGATGGCTACACCTTC. Protein: CASSEKGRDGYTF.

The V and J genes are TRBV6-6 and TRBJ1-5; D is unresolved. Trimming removed 6 bases at V and 7 bases at J, with 10 bases between. The CDR3 totals 12 residues. Germline V gene sequence: CDR1 MNHNY, CDR2 SVGAGI (reference sequence). CDR3 coding DNA: TGTGCCAGCAGCCTACCCGAACAGCCCCAGCATTTT. It is translated as CASSLPEQPQHF.

This clone appeared a single time. This chain connects TRBV2 to TRBJ2-1; 9 positions agree with TRBD2. CDR3 size: 16 residues. The J segment lost 9 bases and the V segment lost 5 bases, leaving 14 bases of the junction unmatched. Germline CDR1 and CDR2: SNHLY and FYNNEI. CDR3: CASSSTGTSFPSEQFF. The CDR3 DNA sequence: TGTGCCAGCAGTTCCACCGGGACTAGCTTTCCCAGTGAGCAGTTCTTC.

The chain has TRBV9 and TRBJ2-7, with 7 bases matching TRBD2. The CDR3 totals 19 residues. CDR1 SGDLS and CDR2 YYNGEE come from the germline V gene. V shed 0 bases and J 2 bases; nucleotides not matched to a gene: 17. CDR3: CASSVAPASGPSTTYEQYF. As DNA, the CDR3 is TGTGCCAGCAGCGTAGCCCCCGCTAGCGGACCATCCACCACCTACGAGCAGTACTTC.

As concerns this clone: At the DNA level, this CDR3 is encoded by other sequences in the same sample as well. The chain links TRBV28 to TRBJ2-2; 10 bases align to TRBD2. The CDR3 has 15 residues. CDR1 is MDHEN, CDR2 SYDVKM, per germline. With V trimmed by 5 bases and J by 4 bases, 4 bases remained unmatched. CDR3: CASSLAGVGTGELFF. For the CDR3, the DNA is TGTGCCAGCAGTCTAGCGGGAGTGGGCACCGGGGAGCTGTTTTTT.

V is TRBV6-6 and J is TRBJ1-4; TRBD1 matches 8 bases. The CDR3 covers 14 residues. Germline V gene lookup returns CDR1 MNHNY and CDR2 SVGAGI (reference sequence). The ends lost 5 bases at V and 8 bases at J; junction bases unmatched: 7. CDR3 region: CASSKQGAREKLFF. As DNA, the CDR3 is TGTGCCAGCAGTAAGCAGGGGGCTCGGGAAAAACTGTTTTTT.

The rearrangement links TRBV15 to TRBJ1-3; the D is unclear. There are 13 residues in the CDR3. The germline V gene has CDR1 LNHNV and CDR2 YYDKDF (reference sequence). V was cut by 1 base and J by 2 bases, with 3 bases left in between. CDR3 sequence reads: CATSRAPGNTIYF. CDR3 coding DNA: TGTGCCACCAGCAGAGCCCCTGGAAACACCATATATTTT.

The rearrangement joins TRBV19 to TRBJ1-1; TRBD1 is a possible D gene (6 bases). This CDR3 comprises 14 residues. V was clipped by 3 bases and J by 5 bases, with 13 bases between them. Germline V gives CDR1 LNHDA, CDR2 SQIVND (reference sequence). This CDR3 reads CASSIGGGETEAFF. The CDR3 DNA reads TGTGCCAGTAGTATTGGGGGGGGCGAGACTGAAGCTTTCTTT.

The gene calls are TRBV7-2 and TRBJ1-5; D is ambiguous. The length of the CDR3 is 15 residues. V was shortened by 5 bases and J by 3 bases, with 14 bases between the two germline ends. CDR1 SGHTA and CDR2 FQGNSA come from the germline V gene. The chain's CDR3 is CASSLGSASNQPQHF. In DNA, the CDR3 is TGTGCCAGCAGCCTCGGCAGTGCGTCCAATCAGCCCCAGCATTTT. The full variable domain, rest sourced from reference TRBV7-2 and TRBJ1-5, is GAGVSQSPSNKVTEKGKDVELRCDPISGHTALYWYRQSLGQGLEFLIYFQGNSAPDKSGLPSDRFSAERTGGSVSTLTIQRTQQEDSAVYLCASSLGSASNQPQHFGDGTRLSIL.